These 31 T cell receptor beta chains came from one sample sequenced in a study of T-cell memory formation after mild COVID-19. TCRdb analysed the 5' RACE reads with MiXCR anew, one entry per CDR3 protein. Of about 350,000 distinct CDR3 sequences in the sample, approximately 15% were seen once. The specimen was PBMCs or a T cell subset sorted from them (not recorded which). These receptors all stem from a man between 18 and 35 years old who had mild COVID-19 (a few samples of this study predate the infection). Cell type and time point are not known.

V usage is TRBV7-2 and J usage is TRBJ2-1; 7 nucleotides line up with TRBD2. From germline, CDR1 is SGHTA and CDR2 FQGNSA. The CDR3 is 16 amino acids. V lost 1 base to trimming and J lost 2 bases; unmatched junction nucleotides: 5. The CDR3 loop reads CASSLELGGTYNEQFF. The CDR3 coding sequence is TGTGCCAGCAGCTTAGAACTGGGAGGGACCTACAATGAGCAGTTCTTC.

This clonotype was seen more than once but under ten times. J is TRBJ1-1 and V is TRBV3-2; TRBD1 was called by the table and not checked on the DNA. TRBV3-2 is designated a pseudogene. The length of the CDR3 is 14 residues. CDR3 sequence (DNA): TGTGCCAGCAGCCACTGGACAGGGATCACTGAAGCTTTCTTT. This encodes CASSHWTGITEAFF.

In this sample, this clonotype turned up a few times. This chain uses TRBV7-9 with TRBJ1-4; D gene uncertain. This CDR3 region has 14 residues. Per germline, CDR1 SEHNR and CDR2 FQNEAQ (reference sequence). The V gene lost 5 bases and the J gene lost 0 bases, with 7 bases spanning the gap. DNA for the CDR3: TGTGCCAGCAGCCCCAGATCAACTAATGAAAAACTGTTTTTT. Amino acids: CASSPRSTNEKLFF.

The CDR3 coding sequence is TGTGCCAGCAGCCCCCGATTGGGGCGCACAGATACGCAGTATTTT. Translating gives CASSPRLGRTDTQYF. The genes are TRBV13 and TRBJ2-3; possibly TRBD1 for D (5 bases). Germline values: CDR1 PRHDT, CDR2 FYEKMQ (reference sequence). The V end lost 5 bases, the J end lost 1 base, and 13 bases lay between the germline ends. CDR3 length: 15 amino acids.

This sequence joins TRBV6-2 or TRBV6-3 and TRBJ1-1; D unresolved. With 3 bases removed from V and 1 base from J, the gap between germline ends came to 6 bases. The CDR3 has 13 residues. Germline V gene data show CDR1 as MNHEY and CDR2 as SVGEGT. The DNA of the CDR3 is TGTGCCAGCAGTTATAATGGGAACACTGAAGCTTTCTTT. Its protein product is CASSYNGNTEAFF.

The chain joins TRBV24-1 to TRBJ2-3; D possibly matches TRBD1 or TRBD2 (6 bases each). CDR3 length: 15 amino acids. Deletions cut 5 bases from V and 3 bases from J, with 14 bases between. In germline, CDR1 is KGHDR, CDR2 SFDVKD. CDR3 bases: TGTGCCACCAGTGCCTCGGGGGCGGGGACAGATACGCAGTATTTT. It codes for CATSASGAGTDTQYF.

This clonotype has a handful of counts. This chain connects TRBV5-1 to TRBJ2-1; D not certain. Germline lookup yields CDR1 SGHRS and CDR2 YFSETQ. Trimming pared 0 bases from V and 8 bases from J, leaving 15 bases between. The CDR3 runs to 15 residues. DNA for the CDR3: TGCGCCAGCAGCTTGGCCGTGCTAGATAAATATGAGCAGTTCTTC. This codes for CASSLAVLDKYEQFF.

This rearrangement joins TRBV7-2 to TRBJ2-7, with D perhaps given as TRBD1 or TRBD2 (5 bases each). V was cut by 3 bases and J by 4 bases, with 10 bases left in between. The germline CDR1 and CDR2 sequences are SGHTA and FQGNSA. CDR3 length equals 13 residues. Here the CDR3 DNA reads TGTGCCAGCAGCTTCGGCAGGGAGTACGAGCAGTACGTC. It is translated as CASSFGREYEQYV.

This clonotype came up many times. The chain links TRBV18 to TRBJ2-7; a possible D gene is TRBD1 (6 bases). The CDR3 is made up of 13 amino acids. The germline gives CDR1 KGHSH, CDR2 LQKENI. Deletions cut 5 bases from V and 6 bases from J, with 14 bases between. The CDR3 loop is CASSRSDSSEQYV. CDR3 DNA: TGTGCCAGCTCAAGATCGGACAGTTCCGAGCAGTACGTC.

About this clonotype: One junction end disagrees with the germline gene, perhaps due to a read error. The J gene is TRBJ1-4, the V gene TRBV7-9; D unclear. The CDR3 spans 14 residues. Germline V gene sequence: CDR1 SEHNR, CDR2 FQNEAQ (reference sequence). The CDR3 here is CASRGRAKKEKLIF. CDR3 coding DNA: TGTGCCAGCAGGGGGAGGGCAAAGAAGGAAAAACTGATTTTT. The full variable domain, with the rest looked up from reference TRBV7-9 and TRBJ1-4, is DTGVSQNPRHKITKRGQNVTFRCDPISEHNRLYWYRQTLGQGPEFLTYFQNEAQLEKSRLLSDRFSAERPKGSFSTLEIQRTEQGDSAMYLCASRGRAKKEKLIFGSGTQLSVL.

This clonotype was detected a few times. This chain links TRBV12-5 with TRBJ1-1, with 8 bases that match TRBD1. The V segment lost 4 bases and the J segment 1 base; nucleotides outside the gene matches: 8. Germline values: CDR1 LGHNT, CDR2 FRNRAP. This CDR3 contains 16 residues. CDR3 region: CASGSFGQGGNTEAFF. Here the CDR3 DNA reads TGTGCTAGTGGTTCTTTCGGACAGGGCGGGAACACTGAAGCTTTCTTT.

The chain has TRBV5-1 and TRBJ2-3; 8 nucleotides agree with TRBD2. The V segment lost 1 base and the J segment 4 bases; nucleotides outside the gene matches: 5. In germline, CDR1 is SGHRS, CDR2 YFSETQ. This CDR3 is 15 amino acids long. CDR3 nucleotides: TGCGCCAGCAGCTTGCTGGACGGGGGGGCAGATACGCAGTATTTT. It specifies CASSLLDGGADTQYF.

This clonotype showed up just a few times. The gene calls are TRBV18 and TRBJ2-5; TRBD1 is a possible D gene (5 bases). The CDR3 has 16 residues. CDR1 is KGHSH and CDR2 is LQKENI in the germline V gene. The V end was cut by 3 bases, the J end by 1 base, with 15 bases between. CDR3 in amino acids: CASSPSTQTVQETQYF. The CDR3 nucleotides are TGTGCCAGCTCACCTTCCACCCAGACAGTCCAAGAGACCCAGTACTTC.

J is TRBJ2-7 and V is TRBV6-6; 7 bases map to TRBD1. The CDR3 is 11 residues long. Trimming cost V 8 bases and J 5 bases; bases outside gene matches: 3. In germline, CDR1 is MNHNY, CDR2 SVGAGI (reference sequence). This CDR3 is CASGTDNEQYV. For the CDR3, the DNA is TGTGCCAGCGGGACAGACAACGAGCAGTACGTC.

V usage is TRBV12-3 or TRBV12-4 and J usage is TRBJ1-2, with D hard to call. The CDR3 extends over 11 amino acids. Trimming took 3 bases from V and 4 from J, leaving 3 bases between them. CDR3 bases: TGTGCCAGCAGTTTTGTCTATGGCTACACCTTC. Protein: CASSFVYGYTF.

This clonotype was picked up a small number of times. The chain uses TRBV27 and TRBJ2-5; 8 bases line up with TRBD1. There are 15 residues in the CDR3. V dropped 3 bases and J dropped 4; count of bases not matched to a gene: 7. Germline values: CDR1 MNHEY, CDR2 SMNVEV (reference sequence). The CDR3 region is CASSFRTGHRETQYF. Written as DNA, the CDR3 is TGTGCCAGCAGTTTCCGGACAGGGCATAGAGAGACCCAGTACTTC.

This clonotype has just a few counts. This sequence joins TRBV7-9 and TRBJ2-2, with 8 bases matching TRBD2. CDR1 is SEHNR and CDR2 is FQNEAQ in the germline V gene (reference sequence). After removal of 3 bases from V and 3 bases from J, the junction contained 18 bases not matched to a gene. The CDR3 has 20 residues. The DNA of the CDR3 is TGTGCCAGCAGCTTTCCTCTTGTGGCTAGCGGGCCCACCTACACCGGGGAGCTGTTTTTT. As protein: CASSFPLVASGPTYTGELFF. Filled out from reference TRBV7-9 and TRBJ2-2, the complete variable domain reads DTGVSQNPRHKITKRGQNVTFRCDPISEHNRLYWYRQTLGQGPEFLTYFQNEAQLEKSRLLSDRFSAERPKGSFSTLEIQRTEQGDSAMYLCASSFPLVASGPTYTGELFFGEGSRLTVL.

This clonotype was seen a few times. The gene calls are TRBV7-9 and TRBJ2-5; D assignment may be TRBD1 or TRBD2 (5 bases each). This CDR3 has 14 amino acids. V was pared by 5 bases and J by 5 bases, with 15 bases between. Germline V gene lookup returns CDR1 SEHNR and CDR2 FQNEAQ (reference sequence). The CDR3 loop reads CASSPQQGAETQYF. Written as DNA, the CDR3 is TGTGCCAGCAGCCCGCAGCAGGGAGCGGAGACCCAGTACTTC.

This chain uses TRBV7-9 with TRBJ2-1, with 8 bases identical to TRBD2. Germline CDR1 is SEHNR and CDR2 is FQNEAQ (reference sequence). The junction had 2 bases not matched to a gene; V was cut back by 0 bases and J by 10 bases. The CDR3 has 13 residues. The CDR3 is CASSLASSGEQFF. The CDR3 DNA is TGTGCCAGCAGCTTAGCCTCTAGCGGGGAGCAGTTCTTC.

This clonotype was recorded once. This chain joins TRBV6-2 or TRBV6-3 and TRBJ2-1; the D gene is possibly TRBD1 (6 bases). CDR3 length: 15 amino acids. Trimming pared 6 bases from V and 7 bases from J, leaving 19 bases between. Germline loops: CDR1 MNHEY, CDR2 SVGEGT. The CDR3 DNA follows: TGTGCCAGCAGCCACAACAGGGATGGGGGTAATGAGCAGTTCTTC. Protein product: CASSHNRDGGNEQFF.

The rearrangement uses TRBV7-6 and TRBJ2-1; 10 bases fit TRBD1. This CDR3 has 15 residues. The germline V gene has CDR1 SGHVS and CDR2 FNYEAQ. J was trimmed by 4 bases and V by 4 bases; bases with no gene match: 4. CDR3 region: CASSSAGQGYNEQFF. For the CDR3, the DNA is TGTGCCAGCAGCTCTGCGGGACAGGGGTACAATGAGCAGTTCTTC.

This chain connects TRBV4-1 to TRBJ1-1; TRBD1 might be the D (6 bases). Per germline, CDR1 MGHRA and CDR2 YSYEKL. The CDR3 covers 15 residues. Trimming pared 5 bases from V and 1 base from J, leaving 14 bases between. CDR3 DNA sequence: TGCGCCAGCAGCTCCCGGACAGAAGGGAACACTGAAGCTTTCTTT. Its protein is CASSSRTEGNTEAFF.

The chain has TRBV7-9 and TRBJ1-2; 9 bases map to TRBD1. The CDR3 runs to 16 residues. V shed 4 bases, J shed 6 bases, and the junction held 12 bases outside the gene matches. Per germline, CDR1 SEHNR and CDR2 FQNEAQ (reference sequence). In DNA form, the CDR3 reads TGTGCCAGCAGCTCGGACAGGGGAAGGAGATCGGATGGCTACACCTTC. Protein: CASSSDRGRRSDGYTF. The variable domain in full, with the rest retrieved from reference TRBV7-9 and TRBJ1-2, is DTGVSQNPRHKITKRGQNVTFRCDPISEHNRLYWYRQTLGQGPEFLTYFQNEAQLEKSRLLSDRFSAERPKGSFSTLEIQRTEQGDSAMYLCASSSDRGRRSDGYTFGSGTRLTVV.

This clonotype came up a few times. The chain joins TRBV7-2 to TRBJ1-1, with unresolved D. Germline assignment: CDR1 SGHTA and CDR2 FQGNSA. Trimming removed 3 bases at V and 7 bases at J, with 12 bases between. This CDR3 region has 13 residues. This CDR3 reads CASSFGQKGEAFF. Written as DNA, the CDR3 is TGTGCCAGCAGCTTCGGTCAGAAGGGTGAAGCTTTCTTT.

A few counts support this clonotype. V usage is TRBV9 and J usage is TRBJ1-6; 8 nucleotides match TRBD1. The V gene end was trimmed by 3 bases and the J gene end by 3 bases; junction bases not matched to a gene: 2. Germline V lookup: CDR1 SGDLS, CDR2 YYNGEE. This CDR3 contains 15 residues. CDR3 DNA: TGTGCCAGCAGCGCGGGACAGGTCTATAATTCACCCCTCCACTTT. Protein: CASSAGQVYNSPLHF.

This chain joins TRBV6-5 and TRBJ1-5; D unclear. CDR1 MNHEY and CDR2 SVGAGI come from the germline V gene. The CDR3 totals 13 residues. Trimming took 6 bases from V and 3 from J, leaving 9 bases between them. DNA of the CDR3: TGTGCCAGCAGCTCAGGTATCAATCAGCCCCAGCATTTT. It codes for CASSSGINQPQHF.

This clonotype appeared a few times. The chain joins TRBV7-9 to TRBJ2-5; 13 bases are shared with TRBD2. Germline CDR1 SEHNR, CDR2 FQNEAQ (reference sequence). This CDR3 contains 16 residues. The V and J ends lost 5 bases and 5 bases, in that order; junction bases with no gene match: 8. The CDR3 DNA sequence: TGTGCCAGCAGCCCCCTGGGACTAGCGGGGCGTGAGACCCAGTACTTC. As protein: CASSPLGLAGRETQYF.

This clonotype has more than one count but fewer than ten. J is TRBJ2-1 and V is TRBV19, with a possible D match to TRBD1 (5 bases). V lost 9 bases to trimming and J lost 6 bases, with 15 bases between them. This CDR3 has 13 amino acids. The germline V gene has CDR1 LNHDA and CDR2 SQIVND (reference sequence). CDR3 nucleotide sequence: TGTGCCAGCACCCAAGGGGTTGGCAATGAGCAGTTCTTC. It is translated as CASTQGVGNEQFF.

In its sample, this clonotype was seen a few times. The rearrangement joins TRBV4-2 to TRBJ2-3, with 9 bases aligning to TRBD2. With V trimmed by 3 bases and J by 0 bases, 7 bases remained unmatched. This CDR3 contains 17 residues. Germline V gives CDR1 LGHNA, CDR2 YNFKEQ. CDR3 residues: CASSHGSGGPSTDTQYF. The CDR3 DNA is TGTGCCAGCAGCCACGGTAGCGGGGGCCCAAGCACAGATACGCAGTATTTT.

The chain employs TRBV28 and TRBJ1-2, with TRBD1 matching 9 bases. The junction had 9 bases not matched to a gene; V was cut back by 10 bases and J by 0 bases. Germline V gene lookup returns CDR1 MDHEN and CDR2 SYDVKM. The CDR3 length is 15 residues. CDR3 loop: CATTGGEKANYGYTF. The DNA for the CDR3 is TGTGCCACAACAGGGGGCGAAAAAGCTAACTATGGCTACACCTTC.

This clonotype was counted a few times. J is TRBJ2-7 and V is TRBV5-1; TRBD1 is a possible D gene (7 bases). Trimming left V 1 base short and J 2 bases short, with 10 bases between. The CDR3 is 14 residues long. Germline V gives CDR1 SGHRS, CDR2 YFSETQ. The chain's CDR3 is CASSLQGGPYEQYF. CDR3 coding DNA: TGCGCCAGCAGCTTGCAGGGGGGCCCCTACGAGCAGTACTTC.